One sample yielded the 12 T cell receptor beta chains listed below, sequenced in a study of T cells expressing NK-cell markers. After re-calling the 5' RACE reads, TCRdb lists one entry per CDR3 protein, DNA absent. This sample's table has 350,000 to 450,000 distinct CDR3 sequences. Sequencing was carried out using blood T cells: a sorted CD56 or NKG2C T cell subset, CD4+ or CD8+ T cells, or bulk PBMC T cells (not recorded which). All receptors come from a man aged 18-75 years in good health.

J is TRBJ2-5 and V is TRBV9; the D call of TRBD1 rests on TCRdb alone, since no DNA is present to check it. Germline V gene sequence: CDR1 SGDLS, CDR2 YYNGEE. The CDR3 has 15 amino acids. The CDR3 spells CASSRDRGQRETQYF.

The chain links TRBV7-9 to TRBJ2-7; TCRdb returns TRBD2, unconfirmable since there is no DNA. The germline gives CDR1 SEHNR, CDR2 FQNEAQ (reference sequence). The CDR3 totals 15 residues. CDR3 region: CASSVQRGGSGEQYF.

The genes are TRBV6-5 and TRBJ2-5; the D call of TRBD1 rests on TCRdb alone, since no DNA is present to check it. Per germline, CDR1 MNHEY and CDR2 SVGAGI. This CDR3 spans 15 amino acids. CDR3 sequence: CASSYRTGDRETQYF.

V is TRBV20-1 and J is TRBJ1-2; TCRdb selects TRBD1, and the lack of DNA leaves this call unchecked. CDR1 DFQATT and CDR2 SNEGSKA come from the germline V gene (reference sequence). This CDR3 has 13 residues. The CDR3 protein is CSAETGANYGYTF.

The J gene is TRBJ2-7, the V gene TRBV20-1; TCRdb designates TRBD1, a call that cannot be tested without DNA. Germline CDR1 DFQATT, CDR2 SNEGSKA (reference sequence). The CDR3 totals 12 residues. The CDR3 protein is CSAEDRAYEQYF.

The chain carries TRBV27 and TRBJ1-3. CDR1 MNHEY and CDR2 SMNVEV come from the germline V gene (reference sequence). The CDR3 totals 14 residues. The CDR3 is CASSLTHQGNTIYF.

The chain links TRBV3-1 to TRBJ2-1; TCRdb returns TRBD2, unconfirmable since there is no DNA. The germline gives CDR1 LGHDT, CDR2 YNNKEL (reference sequence). The CDR3 length is 13 residues. The CDR3 region is CASSQGLAGVQFF.

The rearrangement uses TRBV29-1 and TRBJ2-5. The CDR3 sequence is 12 residues long. Germline CDR1 SQVTM, CDR2 ANQGSEA. CDR3 sequence reads: CSVELDVRTQYF.

The chain carries TRBV12-3 or TRBV12-4 and TRBJ1-3; TCRdb reports TRBD1, a call that lacks DNA to check it against. CDR3 size: 15 residues. The CDR3 sequence: CASSLGQGKGNTIYF.

The chain is built from TRBV18 and TRBJ2-7; TCRdb reports TRBD1, a call that lacks DNA to check it against. The germline V gene encodes CDR1 KGHSH and CDR2 LQKENI. The CDR3 totals 16 residues. The CDR3: CASSPLSGTGGAEQYF.

The V call is TRBV2, the J call TRBJ2-7. The length of the CDR3 is 13 residues. The V gene's germline CDR1 is SNHLY and CDR2 FYNNEI. The CDR3 region is CASSNQGLYEQYF.

The V call is TRBV6-7, the J call TRBJ2-1. TRBV6-7 is flagged as an ORF with uncertain function. This CDR3 has 16 residues. CDR3: CASSYPDASDYNEQFF.